This paragraph covers one T cell receptor beta chain sequence. This CDR3 has 12 residues. Germline V lookup: CDR1 SGDLS, CDR2 YYNGEE. V shed 6 bases and J shed 6 bases, with 9 bases lying between them. The data were produced by immunoSEQ multiplex PCR, yet TCRdb's version contains in-frame clones alone and is incomplete. The table has 50,000 to 65,000 clones, 88% seen once. The sample belongs to a study of PD-1 blockade in classical Hodgkin lymphoma. All patients relapsed after autologous stem cell transplantation, and brentuximab vedotin exposure varied. The J gene is TRBJ1-4, the V gene TRBV9, with D maybe TRBD1 (6 bases). The TCR sequence derives from a human donor with classical Hodgkin lymphoma. The material was peripheral blood mononuclear cells (PBMCs), obtained before the second cycle of nivolumab. This CDR3 is CASNRGDEKLFF. CDR3 DNA sequence: TGTGCCAGCAATAGGGGGGATGAAAAACTGTTTTTT.